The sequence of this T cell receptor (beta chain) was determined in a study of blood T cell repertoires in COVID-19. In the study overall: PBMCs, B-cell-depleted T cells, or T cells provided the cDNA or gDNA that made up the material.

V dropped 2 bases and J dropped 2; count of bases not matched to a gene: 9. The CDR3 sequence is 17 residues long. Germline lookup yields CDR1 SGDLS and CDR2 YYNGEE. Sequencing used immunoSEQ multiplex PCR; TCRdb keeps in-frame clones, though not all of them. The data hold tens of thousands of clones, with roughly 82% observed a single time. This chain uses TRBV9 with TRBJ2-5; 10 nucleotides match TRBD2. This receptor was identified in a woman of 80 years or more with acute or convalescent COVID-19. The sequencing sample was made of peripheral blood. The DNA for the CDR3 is TGTGCCAGCAGCGTCGGTCCTAGCGGGGGTGTTCAAGAGACCCAGTACTTC. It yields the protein CASSVGPSGGVQETQYF.